The TCR gamma chain under discussion was sequenced for a study of Vδ1+ human thymocytes. This CDR3 is 16 amino acids long. Germline CDR1 and CDR2: GITISATS and ISYDGTV (reference sequence). Extracted RNA was reverse transcribed into cDNA. CDR3 amplicons came from multiplex PCR with pooled V-gene forward and constant-region reverse primers. TCRdb re-called the multiplex PCR reads via CATT. The sample contains roughly 30,000 gamma-chain clones, 20% of which appear only once. Overall study findings and caveats: In the thymus, TRG and TRD repertoires looked highly polyclonal with Gaussian CDR3 lengths.

In regard to this clone: Antigen: not known. The junction and the germline gene differ at one end; a read error may be behind it.

Alphabeta T cells were depleted, then CD3+ Vdelta1+ Vdelta2- thymocytes were FACS-sorted. The chain recombines TRGV9 with TRGJP2. What was sequenced was Vdelta1+ gamma-delta thymocytes from the thymus. As for subset: FACS-sorted CD3+ TCRalphabeta- TCRVdelta1+ TCRVdelta2- thymocytes. The clonotype originates from a boy under two years old who had congenital heart surgery. CDR3 region: CALWEEKSSSDRIKTF. CDR3 nucleotide sequence: TGTGCCTTGTGGGAGGAGAAAAGTAGTAGTGATCGGATCAAGACGTTT.